The 13 T cell receptor beta chains below all came from one sample that was sequenced in a study of T cell responses to AZD1222 COVID-19 vaccine. Measured with immunoSEQ multiplex PCR; TCRdb has only the in-frame clones, and not every one. This repertoire shows 100,000 or so clones, roughly 90% found once; its top ten account for 1% to 1.5%. Sequenced here: peripheral blood, sampled on day 0 of AZD1222 vaccination. Source of these receptors: an adult in good health.

V gene TRBV30 combines with J gene TRBJ2-5; D possibly corresponds to TRBD1 (5 bases). V lost 0 bases to trimming and J lost 4 bases, with 9 bases between them. The CDR3 is 13 residues long. The germline V gene encodes CDR1 GTSNPN and CDR2 SVGIG (reference sequence). CDR3 residues: CAWSVQGVETQYF. CDR3 DNA sequence: TGTGCCTGGAGTGTTCAAGGGGTAGAGACCCAGTACTTC.

The rearrangement uses TRBV2 and TRBJ2-1; TRBD1 matches at 9 bases. V shed 5 bases, J shed 6 bases, and the junction held 2 bases outside the gene matches. Germline V gene lookup returns CDR1 SNHLY and CDR2 FYNNEI. The CDR3 runs to 13 residues. CDR3 in DNA: TGTGCCAGCAGTAAACAGGGGGCCAATGAGCAGTTCTTC. It translates to CASSKQGANEQFF.

V gene TRBV2 combines with J gene TRBJ2-7, with 8 bases fitting TRBD1. CDR3 length equals 11 residues. J gave up 11 bases and V 3 bases, and 3 bases lay outside the gene matches. Germline CDR1 and CDR2: SNHLY and FYNNEI. CDR3 region: CASSDRGQEYF. In DNA form, the CDR3 reads TGTGCCAGCAGTGACAGGGGGCAGGAGTACTTC. The full variable domain, with the rest looked up from reference TRBV2 and TRBJ2-7, is EPEVTQTPSHQVTQMGQEVILRCVPISNHLYFYWYRQILGQKVEFLVSFYNNEISEKSEIFDDQFSVERPDGSNFTLKIRSTKLEDSAMYFCASSDRGQEYFGPGTRLTVT.

Comment on this clone: The germline gene is not matched at one end of the junction; a read error may be the cause. V is TRBV19 and J is TRBJ2-1; D assignment may be TRBD1 or TRBD2 (5 bases each). Germline V lookup: CDR1 LNHDA, CDR2 SQIVND (reference sequence). The CDR3 contains 13 residues. CDR3 sequence (DNA): TGTGCCAGTAGTATACGGGGCAGTCCCCACCGGATCTTC. It yields the protein CASSIRGSPHRIF.

This rearrangement joins TRBV19 to TRBJ2-3; D may match TRBD1 or TRBD2 (5 bases each). The CDR3 is 15 amino acids. Trimming stripped 7 bases from V and 2 bases from J, with 16 bases between. From germline, CDR1 is LNHDA and CDR2 SQIVND (reference sequence). CDR3 nucleotides: TGTGCCAGTACCACGAGGACGGGGCTCACAGATACGCAGTATTTT. Encoded protein: CASTTRTGLTDTQYF.

The chain carries TRBV24-1 and TRBJ2-2; 7 bases agree with TRBD2. This CDR3 region has 15 residues. Trimming cost V 0 bases and J 5 bases; bases outside gene matches: 2. Per the germline V gene, CDR1 is KGHDR and CDR2 is SFDVKD. The CDR3 nucleotides read TGTGCCACCAGTGATTTGGCGGGAGAAACCGGGGAGCTGTTTTTT. Protein sequence: CATSDLAGETGELFF.

This chain uses TRBV25-1 with TRBJ1-1; possibly TRBD1 for D (6 bases). CDR3 length: 14 amino acids. The V and J ends lost 3 bases and 3 bases respectively, with 11 bases between them. From germline, CDR1 is MGHDK and CDR2 SYGVNS. The CDR3 DNA follows: TGTGCCAGCAGTGACCCAGGGGCCCACACTGAAGCTTTCTTT. It translates to CASSDPGAHTEAFF.

The chain carries TRBV19 and TRBJ1-5; no definite D call. Trimming took off 6 bases at V and 4 bases at J, with 10 bases between the two ends. The CDR3 consists of 13 residues. Per the germline V gene, CDR1 is LNHDA and CDR2 is SQIVND (reference sequence). As DNA, the CDR3 is TGTGCCAGTAGCGCTACAAGTAATCAGCCCCAGCATTTT. Translated, it gives CASSATSNQPQHF.

The V and J genes are TRBV2 and TRBJ1-2; no reliable D call. The CDR3 contains 15 residues. The V end lost 8 bases, the J end lost 0 bases, and 16 bases lay between the germline ends. Germline loops: CDR1 SNHLY, CDR2 FYNNEI. CDR3 residues: CASLIEELANYGYTF. CDR3 sequence (DNA): TGTGCCAGCCTTATTGAGGAATTAGCTAACTATGGCTACACCTTC.

This clone is a singleton in its sample. The chain couples TRBV11-2 to TRBJ1-5, with D unclear. Trimming took 1 base from V and 7 from J, leaving 11 bases between them. Germline values: CDR1 SGHAT, CDR2 FQNNGV. The CDR3 spans 14 residues. CDR3 sequence: CASSLGTSGQPQHF. Here the CDR3 DNA reads TGTGCCAGCAGCTTAGGGACCTCGGGCCAGCCCCAGCATTTT.

The chain combines TRBV19 with TRBJ1-4; weak D call: TRBD1 (5 bases). The ends were cut back, 3 bases at V and 2 bases at J, with 7 bases in the middle. Germline V CDR1 and CDR2: LNHDA, SQIVND (reference sequence). The CDR3 covers 14 residues. This CDR3 is CASSIRGTNEKLFF. CDR3 nucleotide sequence: TGTGCCAGTAGTATCCGGGGGACTAATGAAAAACTGTTTTTT.

The chain is built from TRBV7-9 and TRBJ1-1, with 7 bases identical to TRBD1. V dropped 3 bases and J dropped 0; count of bases not matched to a gene: 4. The CDR3 has 15 residues. The V gene's germline CDR1 is SEHNR and CDR2 FQNEAQ (reference sequence). CDR3 bases: TGTGCCAGCAGCTTCGGGACAGCTATGAACACTGAAGCTTTCTTT. Its translation: CASSFGTAMNTEAFF.

The chain links TRBV4-3 to TRBJ1-1; D gene ambiguous. This CDR3 has 14 residues. Germline V gene data show CDR1 as LGHNA and CDR2 as YSLEER. The germline V and J ends were trimmed by 1 base and 2 bases, with 8 bases remaining between them. The CDR3 DNA is TGCGCCAGCAGCCAAGGGACCCGAAACACTGAAGCTTTCTTT. It translates to CASSQGTRNTEAFF.